Shown below are 23 T cell receptor beta chains from a single sample sequenced in a study of radiation and T cells in renal cell carcinoma. The repertoire was sequenced with immunoSEQ multiplex PCR; TCRdb's copy has only in-frame clones and lacks some. The sample has some 50,000 clones, 80% seen once. Time point reported: blood 2 weeks post-SBRT. Stated treatment: 15 Gy SBRT to primary tumor, nephrectomy 4 weeks later. Sequenced here: blood, sampled from a patient whose treatment included radiotherapy and nephrectomy. The receptors were gathered from a woman in her seventies with renal cell carcinoma.

V usage is TRBV5-5 and J usage is TRBJ2-7; D ambiguous. This CDR3 comprises 11 residues. V was pared by 1 base and J by 7 bases, with 6 bases between. CDR1 and CDR2 from the germline V gene are SGHKS and YYEKEE (reference sequence). CDR3 amino acids: CASSLSREQYF. CDR3 in DNA: TGTGCCAGCAGCTTGAGCAGAGAGCAGTACTTC.

The chain carries TRBV5-5 and TRBJ2-2; 14 bases are shared with TRBD2. Germline CDR1 SGHKS, CDR2 YYEKEE (reference sequence). Trimming at V came to 4 bases and at J to 4 bases, leaving 12 bases not matched to a gene. The CDR3 sequence is 19 residues long. The CDR3 DNA is TGTGCCAGCAGCAATACCCCGGGACTAGCGGGAGCCGGCACCGGGGAGCTGTTTTTT. It codes for CASSNTPGLAGAGTGELFF.

This CDR3 is CASSTQGGTDTQYF. The CDR3 DNA follows: TGTGCCAGTAGTACTCAGGGGGGCACAGATACGCAGTATTTT. The V gene is TRBV19, the J gene TRBJ2-3, with TRBD1 identical over 7 bases. The CDR3 sequence is 14 residues long. The trim removed 4 bases at V and 1 base at J, leaving 2 bases unmatched. From germline, CDR1 is LNHDA and CDR2 SQIVND (reference sequence).

V gene TRBV5-1 combines with J gene TRBJ2-5; the D gene is possibly TRBD2 (5 bases). V lost 4 bases, J lost 4 bases, and 14 bases lay in between. Germline V CDR1 and CDR2: SGHRS, YFSETQ. This CDR3 is 14 amino acids long. CDR3 amino acids: CASSPRGRIETQYF. The CDR3 coding sequence is TGCGCCAGCAGCCCGAGAGGGCGGATAGAGACCCAGTACTTC.

This sequence joins TRBV7-8 and TRBJ1-2, with unresolved D. With 4 bases removed from V and 0 bases from J, the gap between germline ends came to 12 bases. CDR1 is SGHVS and CDR2 is FQNEAQ in the germline V gene. This CDR3 has 15 amino acids. CDR3 amino acids: CASSSSDTSNYGYTF. DNA for the CDR3: TGTGCCAGCAGCTCCTCAGATACTTCTAACTATGGCTACACCTTC.

A single count supports this clone. V gene TRBV4-1 combines with J gene TRBJ2-1, with a possible D match to TRBD1 (6 bases). There are 14 residues in the CDR3. With 3 bases removed from V and 5 bases from J, the gap between germline ends came to 11 bases. Germline V gene lookup returns CDR1 MGHRA and CDR2 YSYEKL. The chain's CDR3 is CASSQYRDHNEQFF. CDR3 in DNA: TGCGCCAGCAGCCAGTACAGGGACCACAATGAGCAGTTCTTC.

The chain couples TRBV9 to TRBJ1-2, with a weak D call TRBD1 (5 bases). The CDR3 has 16 residues. Trimming shortened V by 0 bases and J by 6 bases, and 18 bases separated the two germline ends. Germline lookup yields CDR1 SGDLS and CDR2 YYNGEE. The CDR3 protein is CASSVEGAGHFDGYTF. The CDR3 coding sequence is TGTGCCAGCAGCGTAGAGGGAGCTGGACATTTCGATGGCTACACCTTC.

This clone was found once. The rearrangement uses TRBV5-1 and TRBJ1-1, with D perhaps TRBD1 (5 bases). CDR1 and CDR2 from the germline V gene are SGHRS and YFSETQ. The CDR3 runs to 15 residues. The V and J ends lost 0 bases and 1 base respectively, with 10 bases between them. This chain's CDR3 is CASSLDSGANTEAFF. The CDR3 DNA reads TGCGCCAGCAGCTTGGATAGCGGGGCGAACACTGAAGCTTTCTTT.

The V call is TRBV11-2, the J call TRBJ2-7; 10 bases match TRBD2. The CDR3 consists of 15 residues. Germline assignment: CDR1 SGHAT and CDR2 FQNNGV. Germline trimming cut 3 bases from V and 4 bases from J; bases unmatched to any gene: 6. In DNA form, the CDR3 reads TGTGCCAGCAGCTTTAGCGGGGGGCCTTTTTACGAGCAGTACTTC. Protein: CASSFSGGPFYEQYF.

The chain couples TRBV7-6 to TRBJ1-4, with D hard to call. V was shortened by 5 bases and J by 5 bases, with 15 bases between the two germline ends. Germline V gives CDR1 SGHVS, CDR2 FNYEAQ. This CDR3 is built from 15 residues. Written as DNA, the CDR3 is TGTGCCAGCAGCCTGGGTAGGGAGGTAAATGAAAAACTGTTTTTT. Protein product: CASSLGREVNEKLFF.

The chain joins TRBV11-2 to TRBJ1-1, with D possibly TRBD1 on 5 matching bases. V was shortened by 1 base and J by 5 bases, with 8 bases between the two germline ends. The germline CDR1 and CDR2 sequences are SGHAT and FQNNGV. This CDR3 spans 13 amino acids. The CDR3 nucleotides are TGTGCCAGCAGCTTAGCAGGGAGAACTGAAGCTTTCTTT. This sequence encodes CASSLAGRTEAFF.

The CDR3 is CASSPMGGPQHF. CDR3 bases: TGTGCCAGCAGCCCCATGGGGGGACCCCAGCATTTT. V usage is TRBV5-6 and J usage is TRBJ1-5; perhaps TRBD1 as D (5 bases). The V and J ends lost 4 bases and 10 bases respectively, with 12 bases between them. Germline loops: CDR1 SGHDT, CDR2 YYEEEE. This CDR3 has 12 amino acids.

V and J are TRBV7-7 and TRBJ1-5, with a possible D match to TRBD1 (6 bases). The germline V gene has CDR1 SSHAT and CDR2 FNYEAQ (reference sequence). The length of the CDR3 is 15 residues. Trimming took off 0 bases at V and 5 bases at J, with 11 bases between the two ends. CDR3 amino acids: CASSLARGADQPQHF. The CDR3 bases are TGTGCCAGCAGCTTAGCTCGGGGGGCAGATCAGCCCCAGCATTTT.

V usage is TRBV5-1 and J usage is TRBJ2-5; D is uncertain. V lost 2 bases and J lost 5, with 4 bases in between. The germline CDR1 and CDR2 sequences are SGHRS and YFSETQ. The CDR3 is made up of 11 amino acids. CDR3 sequence reads: CASSFEETQYF. The CDR3 bases are TGCGCCAGCAGCTTCGAGGAGACCCAGTACTTC.

This clone was recorded once. The V call is TRBV5-4, the J call TRBJ1-4; D is undetermined. Trimming removed 1 base from V and 8 bases from J, with 6 bases in between. The CDR3 length is 12 residues. CDR1 and CDR2 from the germline V gene are SGHNT and YYREEE (reference sequence). This CDR3 is CASSLYGEKLFF. The DNA of the CDR3 is TGTGCCAGCAGCTTGTACGGGGAAAAACTGTTTTTT.

The chain couples TRBV11-2 to TRBJ2-7; D could derive from TRBD1 or TRBD2 (5 bases each). Germline lookup yields CDR1 SGHAT and CDR2 FQNNGV. The CDR3 consists of 13 residues. The germline V and J ends were trimmed by 1 base and 7 bases, with 11 bases remaining between them. The CDR3 spells CASSLVGVGEQYF. CDR3 nucleotides: TGTGCCAGCAGCTTAGTGGGGGTTGGGGAGCAGTACTTC.

The rearrangement links TRBV15 to TRBJ1-2; 8 bases agree with TRBD1. The germline V gene has CDR1 LNHNV and CDR2 YYDKDF (reference sequence). J lost 7 bases, V lost 3 bases, and 4 bases had no gene match. There are 13 residues in the CDR3. The CDR3 loop reads CATSRDRAGGYTF. For the CDR3, the DNA is TGTGCCACCAGCAGGGACAGGGCTGGTGGCTACACCTTC.

DNA of the CDR3: TGTGCCAGCAGTTACCCCGGGACGGGCGAGCAGTACTTC. Translation gives CASSYPGTGEQYF. The chain carries TRBV6-6 and TRBJ2-7, with D perhaps being TRBD1 or TRBD2 (5 bases each). V dropped 2 bases and J dropped 6 bases, with 11 bases sitting between them. The CDR3 covers 13 residues. Germline-derived CDR1 and CDR2 are MNHNY and SVGAGI (reference sequence).

The chain combines TRBV19 with TRBJ2-2; D possibly corresponds to TRBD2 (5 bases). Germline V gene sequence: CDR1 LNHDA, CDR2 SQIVND (reference sequence). The V end lost 7 bases, the J end lost 0 bases, and 12 bases lay between the germline ends. The length of the CDR3 is 15 residues. In DNA, the CDR3 is TGTGCCAGTACCAAGAGAGGGCCGAACACCGGGGAGCTGTTTTTT. Protein product: CASTKRGPNTGELFF.

The rearrangement joins TRBV7-6 to TRBJ2-5; no clear D gene. CDR1 is SGHVS and CDR2 is FNYEAQ in the germline V gene. V lost 5 bases to trimming and J lost 0 bases, with 13 bases between them. This CDR3 is 15 amino acids long. CDR3 sequence reads: CASSLLPENQETQYF. The DNA for the CDR3 is TGTGCCAGCAGCCTCCTCCCAGAAAACCAAGAGACCCAGTACTTC.

The chain carries TRBV7-9 and TRBJ1-2, with D possibly matching TRBD1 (5 bases). There are 15 residues in the CDR3. The V gene's germline CDR1 is SEHNR and CDR2 FQNEAQ (reference sequence). The germline V and J ends were trimmed by 1 base and 0 bases, with 9 bases remaining between them. The CDR3 sequence is CASSLGTGANYGYTF. In nucleotides, the CDR3 is TGTGCCAGCAGCTTAGGTACAGGAGCTAACTATGGCTACACCTTC. The whole variable domain, filled in from reference TRBV7-9 and TRBJ1-2, reads DTGVSQNPRHKITKRGQNVTFRCDPISEHNRLYWYRQTLGQGPEFLTYFQNEAQLEKSRLLSDRFSAERPKGSFSTLEIQRTEQGDSAMYLCASSLGTGANYGYTFGSGTRLTVV.

Note on this clone: One end of the junction varies from germline; a read error may be responsible. The rearrangement uses TRBV27 and TRBJ2-3, with D perhaps given as TRBD1 or TRBD2 (5 bases each). The CDR3 spans 16 residues. Germline loops: CDR1 MNHEY, CDR2 SMNVEV (reference sequence). The CDR3 coding sequence is TGTGCCAGCAATTTACTCGGGACCGACGCCACAGATACGCAGTATTTT. Residues: CASNLLGTDATDTQYF.

This CDR3 is CASSPGGLNTEAFF. As DNA, the CDR3 is TGTGCCAGCAGTCCTGGTGGGTTGAACACTGAAGCTTTCTTT. The rearrangement uses TRBV7-9 and TRBJ1-1; the D is unclear. Germline V gene data show CDR1 as SEHNR and CDR2 as FQNEAQ (reference sequence). The CDR3 loop spans 14 amino acids. V gave up 6 bases and J gave up 0 bases, with 11 bases separating them.